These T cell receptor beta chains were read from a single sample in a study of T cell responses to AZD1222 COVID-19 vaccine. Clones were sequenced by immunoSEQ multiplex PCR, and TCRdb holds only the in-frame ones, with some missing. Here the sample spans 99,000 or so clones, around nine tenths being singletons. Sequenced material: peripheral blood, taken on day 0 of AZD1222 vaccination. Every receptor here comes from an adult in good health. CDR3s include the opening cysteine and the closing phenylalanine or tryptophan. The D gene is left open where the match is weak. Clone size is not always given. Where it is, it says once, few, many or a class for expanded clones.

d_call	v_call	clone_size	j_call	cdr3_aa	cdr3_nt
.	TRBV19	.	TRBJ2-7	CASSIGPIYEQYF	TGTGCCAGTAGTATCGGGCCAATCTACGAGCAGTACTTC
.	TRBV28	.	TRBJ1-4	CASSLVLGVGEKLFF	TGTGCCAGCAGTTTAGTGTTAGGGGTAGGGGAAAAACTGTTTTTT
.	TRBV28	few	TRBJ1-1	CASSWGSGAEAFF	TGTGCCAGCAGTTGGGGATCAGGGGCGGAAGCTTTCTTT
TRBD2	TRBV3-1/TRBV3-2	once	TRBJ2-7	CASHRSGRIEQYF	TGTGCCAGTCACCGAAGCGGGAGAATTGAGCAGTACTTC
TRBD2	TRBV7-2	.	TRBJ2-2	CASSRSGTRVSGELFF	TGTGCCAGCAGCCGTTCCGGGACTAGGGTGAGCGGGGAGCTGTTTTTT
.	TRBV30	.	TRBJ1-4	CAWSVDPGASNEKLFF	TGTGCCTGGAGTGTAGACCCCGGAGCTAGTAATGAAAAACTGTTTTTT
.	TRBV2	.	TRBJ1-2	CASSDRAINYGYTF	TGTGCCAGCAGTGACAGGGCGATTAACTATGGCTACACCTTC
.	TRBV6-5	.	TRBJ2-5	CASSYGIEETQYF	TGTGCCAGCAGTTACGGAATAGAAGAGACCCAGTACTTC
.	TRBV27	few	TRBJ1-5	CASSFGVNQPQHF	TGTGCCAGCAGTTTTGGAGTAAATCAGCCCCAGCATTTT
TRBD1	TRBV28	.	TRBJ1-5	CASREQGFNQPQHF	TGTGCCAGCAGAGAACAGGGGTTTAATCAGCCCCAGCATTTT
.	TRBV6-2/TRBV6-3	.	TRBJ1-1	CASSYSGRFAEAFF	TGTGCCAGCAGTTACTCGGGACGTTTTGCTGAAGCTTTCTTT
.	TRBV3-1/TRBV3-2	.	TRBJ2-3	CASSHRGTDTQYF	TGTGCCAGCAGCCATCGGGGCACAGATACGCAGTATTTT
.	TRBV7-3	.	TRBJ1-1	CASSPSDFGRDAFF	TGTGCCAGCAGTCCTTCGGATTTCGGCAGGGACGCTTTCTTT
TRBD2	TRBV4-2	.	TRBJ2-7	CASSQDLGGVWEQYF	TGTGCCAGCAGCCAAGATCTGGGGGGGGTTTGGGAGCAGTACTTC
.	TRBV3-1/TRBV3-2	few	TRBJ1-6	CASSQISIPSPLHF	TGTGCCAGCAGCCAGATTTCGATACCTTCACCCCTCCACTTT
.	TRBV29-1	once	TRBJ1-2	CSVEEGVAGYTF	TGCAGCGTTGAGGAAGGGGTCGCTGGCTACACCTTC
.	TRBV28	.	TRBJ2-7	CASSSGVYEQYF	TGTGCCAGCAGTTCAGGAGTATACGAGCAGTACTTC
.	TRBV5-1	.	TRBJ2-2	CASSSKVENTGELFF	TGCGCCAGCAGCTCAAAGGTGGAGAACACCGGGGAGCTGTTTTTT
TRBD2	TRBV29-1	.	TRBJ2-3	CSVALAGFTDTQYF	TGCAGCGTCGCACTAGCGGGCTTCACAGATACGCAGTATTTT
.	TRBV13	.	TRBJ2-2	CASSLGYGRTGELFF	TGTGCCAGCAGTCTAGGGTACGGGAGAACCGGGGAGCTGTTTTTT
TRBD1	TRBV3-1/TRBV3-2	.	TRBJ1-5	CASSQGVGTGVKQPQHF	TGTGCCAGCAGCCAAGGGGTCGGGACAGGGGTAAAGCAGCCCCAGCATTTT
.	TRBV19	.	TRBJ1-1	CASSIPGLNTEAFF	TGTGCCAGTAGTATACCAGGGCTGAACACTGAAGCTTTCTTT
TRBD1	TRBV12-3/TRBV12-4	.	TRBJ1-4	CASTGQGHEKLFF	TGTGCCAGCACGGGACAGGGACATGAAAAACTGTTTTTT
.	TRBV18	.	TRBJ1-3	CASSPRGGSGNTIYF	TGTGCCAGCTCACCACGCGGGGGATCTGGAAACACCATATATTTT
.	TRBV10-2	.	TRBJ1-1	CASSEQENTEAFF	TGCGCCAGCAGTGAACAGGAGAACACTGAAGCTTTCTTT
.	TRBV25-1	once	TRBJ2-1	CASSDPFNNEQFF	TGTGCCAGCTCTGATCCTTTCAACAATGAGCAGTTCTTC
TRBD1	TRBV20-1	medium-sized	TRBJ2-1	CSASDREKGVTNEQFF	TGCAGTGCTAGTGACAGGGAAAAGGGAGTCACTAATGAGCAGTTCTTC
TRBD1	TRBV5-1	.	TRBJ2-5	CASSLRPGQGETQYF	TGCGCCAGCAGCTTGAGGCCGGGACAGGGGGAGACCCAGTACTTC
TRBD1	TRBV10-3	.	TRBJ1-2	CATNRLRTGVYGYTF	TGTGCCACCAATCGCCTCCGGACAGGGGTCTATGGCTACACCTTC
TRBD1	TRBV3-1/TRBV3-2	.	TRBJ2-2	CASSLGQGDTGELFF	TGTGCCAGCAGCCTGGGACAGGGTGACACCGGGGAGCTGTTTTTT